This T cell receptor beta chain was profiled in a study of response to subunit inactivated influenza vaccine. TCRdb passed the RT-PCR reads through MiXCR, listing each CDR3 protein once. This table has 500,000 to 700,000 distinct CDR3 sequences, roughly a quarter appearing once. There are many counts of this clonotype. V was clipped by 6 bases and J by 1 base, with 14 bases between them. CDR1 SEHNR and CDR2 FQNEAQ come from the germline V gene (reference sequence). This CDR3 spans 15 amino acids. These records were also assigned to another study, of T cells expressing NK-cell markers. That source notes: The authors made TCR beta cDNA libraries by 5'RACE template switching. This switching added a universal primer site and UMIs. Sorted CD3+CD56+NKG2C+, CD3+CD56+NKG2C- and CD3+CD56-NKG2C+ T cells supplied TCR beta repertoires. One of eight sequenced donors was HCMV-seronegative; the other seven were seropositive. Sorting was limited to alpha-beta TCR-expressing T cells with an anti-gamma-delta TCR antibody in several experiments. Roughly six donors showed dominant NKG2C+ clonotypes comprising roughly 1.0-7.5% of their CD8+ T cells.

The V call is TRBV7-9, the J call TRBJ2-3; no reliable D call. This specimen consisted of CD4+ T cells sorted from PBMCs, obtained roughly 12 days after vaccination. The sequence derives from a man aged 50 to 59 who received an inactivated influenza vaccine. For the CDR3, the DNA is TGTGCCAGCAGTTTGACTGGCGGCGGCACAGATACGCAGTATTTT. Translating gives CASSLTGGGTDTQYF.